The entry below describes one TCR beta chain. Its antigen is unknown. Generated by immunoSEQ multiplex PCR, the TCRdb table keeps only in-frame clones and is missing some. Found here are roughly 70,000 clones, approximately 90% of them singletons; the top ten hold 2.8%. The data are from a study of OX40 agonist ivuxolimab in advanced cancers. Across the study: Dose-escalation patients' cancers were hepatocellular carcinoma, melanoma, renal cell or head and neck cancer. Notes on the study in general: Dose levels from 0.1 to 3.0 mg/kg saw CD4+ and CD8+ blood T cells expand clonally by week 6.

Systemic immunosuppression or a history of autoimmune disease excluded patients. Sampling times: baseline, cycle 4 day 1, cycle 7 day 1. The sample in question was CD4+ or CD8+ T cells sorted from blood, obtained in a trial of the OX40 agonist ivuxolimab. The TCR sequence derives from an adult with an advanced solid tumor such as melanoma, head and neck, liver or kidney cancer.

The DNA of the CDR3 is TGCGCCAGCAGCTCTGGACAGGGAGGGAACATTGGTGAAAAACTGTTTTTT. Translating it yields CASSSGQGGNIGEKLFF. This chain uses TRBV5-1 with TRBJ1-4; TRBD1 aligns across 8 bases. The ends lost 3 bases at V and 7 bases at J; junction bases unmatched: 14. This CDR3 contains 17 residues. From germline, CDR1 is SGHRS and CDR2 YFSETQ.